The entry below describes one TCR beta chain. Germline V gene sequence: CDR1 SGHNT, CDR2 YYREEE (reference sequence). The V and J ends lost 4 bases and 3 bases respectively, with 10 bases between them. The CDR3 extends over 13 amino acids. The sample comes from a study of blood T cell repertoires in COVID-19. Overall study context: Sites across the United States, Italy and Spain contributed samples from acute and convalescent COVID-19.

This study enrolled people aged 18 to 89 from around 25 US geographic areas. Grouping used clinical history reported by participants in a survey and questionnaire. Cohort 3 donors counted as recovered after two negative PCRs, clearance, or resolved symptoms. Produced via immunoSEQ multiplex PCR; TCRdb's table is partial and in-frame only. The sample comprises about 130,000 clones, roughly 87% of which are singletons, and approximately 20% rests with the top ten. The sequenced sample consisted of PBMCs or T cells enriched from blood (not recorded which). This TCR was recovered from a young man who had recovered from COVID-19. This chain uses TRBV5-4 with TRBJ2-5, with D possibly being TRBD2 (6 bases). CDR3 coding DNA: TGTGCCAGCAGCCCCGGGGAGGAAGAGACCCAGTACTTC. Its protein product is CASSPGEEETQYF.